The 8 T cell receptor beta chains given below trace back to one sample, sequenced in a study of T cells in Graves' hyperthyroidism and ophthalmopathy. Regions amplified from RNA transcripts were the TCR beta CDR3 regions. The HTBI primer set drove a first-round RT-PCR of the TCR CDR3. TCRdb processed the multiplex PCR reads anew with MiXCR; each CDR3 protein has one entry. The table has about 570,000 distinct CDR3 sequences, around 45% seen once. The sequencing sample was made of peripheral blood or thyroid tissue (not recorded which). These TCRs come from an adult woman with Graves' disease, either hyperthyroidism or ophthalmopathy (not recorded which).

The V call is TRBV29-1, the J call TRBJ2-1; D may be TRBD1 or TRBD2 (5 bases each). Germline CDR1 SQVTM, CDR2 ANQGSEA. This CDR3 has 12 residues. The V end was cut by 7 bases, the J end by 6 bases, with 13 bases between. The CDR3 spells CSEVGRSNEQFF. For the CDR3, the DNA is TGCAGCGAGGTGGGACGGAGCAATGAGCAGTTCTTC.

The chain joins TRBV7-2 to TRBJ1-2; TRBD1 is a possible D gene (5 bases). CDR1 is SGHTA and CDR2 is FQGNSA in the germline V gene. CDR3 size: 14 residues. Trimming stripped 5 bases from V and 3 bases from J, with 13 bases between. CDR3 sequence reads: CASSAHQGYYGYTF. As DNA, the CDR3 is TGTGCCAGCAGCGCTCATCAGGGATACTATGGCTACACCTTC. The full variable domain, its missing parts supplied by reference TRBV7-2 and TRBJ1-2, is GAGVSQSPSNKVTEKGKDVELRCDPISGHTALYWYRQSLGQGLEFLIYFQGNSAPDKSGLPSDRFSAERTGGSVSTLTIQRTQQEDSAVYLCASSAHQGYYGYTFGSGTRLTVV.

The rearrangement uses TRBV20-1 and TRBJ2-5, with 11 bases aligning to TRBD1. V was clipped by 0 bases and J by 4 bases; unmatched bases: 10. The CDR3 consists of 17 residues. Germline values: CDR1 DFQATT, CDR2 SNEGSKA (reference sequence). The CDR3 bases are TGCAGTGCTAGAGAGGGGACAGGGGGAGATGGGGGAGAGACCCAGTACTTC. Protein product: CSAREGTGGDGGETQYF.

This clonotype was detected a few times. V gene TRBV20-1 combines with J gene TRBJ1-2; D gene uncertain. Trimming removed 3 bases from V and 2 bases from J, with 10 bases in between. The CDR3 loop spans 13 amino acids. The germline V gene has CDR1 DFQATT and CDR2 SNEGSKA (reference sequence). The CDR3 nucleotides are TGCAGTGCTAGGGATCCGGGCAACTATGGCTACACCTTC. Translating it yields CSARDPGNYGYTF.

There are a few counts of this clonotype. The chain is built from TRBV7-2 and TRBJ2-7; TRBD2 agrees at 8 bases. The CDR3 runs to 14 residues. After removal of 11 bases from V and 6 bases from J, the junction contained 15 bases not matched to a gene. CDR1 SGHTA and CDR2 FQGNSA come from the germline V gene. The DNA of the CDR3 is TGTGCCCACCGAGCAGGACTAGCCGATTGCGAGCAGTACTTC. This sequence encodes CAHRAGLADCEQYF. The variable domain in full, with the rest retrieved from reference TRBV7-2 and TRBJ2-7, is GAGVSQSPSNKVTEKGKDVELRCDPISGHTALYWYRQSLGQGLEFLIYFQGNSAPDKSGLPSDRFSAERTGGSVSTLTIQRTQQEDSAVYLCAHRAGLADCEQYFGPGTRLTVT.

This rearrangement joins TRBV7-2 to TRBJ2-6; D is possibly TRBD1 (7 bases). The germline V and J ends were trimmed by 7 bases and 0 bases, with 16 bases remaining between them. The CDR3 spans 17 residues. Germline values: CDR1 SGHTA, CDR2 FQGNSA. CDR3 amino acids: CASTQGDSGSGANVLTF. DNA of the CDR3: TGTGCCAGCACCCAGGGGGATAGCGGCTCTGGGGCCAACGTCCTGACTTTC.

The chain employs TRBV7-9 and TRBJ2-7; 12 bases align to TRBD2. CDR3 length: 17 residues. The germline CDR1 and CDR2 sequences are SEHNR and FQNEAQ (reference sequence). Unmatched junction bases numbered 10, after V lost 1 base and J lost 6 bases. CDR3 nucleotides: TGTGCCAGCAGCTTAGTGCGACTAGCGGGAGTCTTAACCGAGCAGTACTTC. Translating gives CASSLVRLAGVLTEQYF.

At least ten counts were recorded for this clonotype. V and J are TRBV19 and TRBJ2-2, with D perhaps TRBD2 (6 bases). The V end lost 5 bases, the J end lost 3 bases, and 16 bases lay between the germline ends. This CDR3 contains 16 residues. Germline-derived CDR1 and CDR2 are LNHDA and SQIVND (reference sequence). Written as DNA, the CDR3 is TGTGCCAGTAGTCCCCGGCTAGCGCGAGACACCGGGGAGCTGTTTTTT. This translates into CASSPRLARDTGELFF.